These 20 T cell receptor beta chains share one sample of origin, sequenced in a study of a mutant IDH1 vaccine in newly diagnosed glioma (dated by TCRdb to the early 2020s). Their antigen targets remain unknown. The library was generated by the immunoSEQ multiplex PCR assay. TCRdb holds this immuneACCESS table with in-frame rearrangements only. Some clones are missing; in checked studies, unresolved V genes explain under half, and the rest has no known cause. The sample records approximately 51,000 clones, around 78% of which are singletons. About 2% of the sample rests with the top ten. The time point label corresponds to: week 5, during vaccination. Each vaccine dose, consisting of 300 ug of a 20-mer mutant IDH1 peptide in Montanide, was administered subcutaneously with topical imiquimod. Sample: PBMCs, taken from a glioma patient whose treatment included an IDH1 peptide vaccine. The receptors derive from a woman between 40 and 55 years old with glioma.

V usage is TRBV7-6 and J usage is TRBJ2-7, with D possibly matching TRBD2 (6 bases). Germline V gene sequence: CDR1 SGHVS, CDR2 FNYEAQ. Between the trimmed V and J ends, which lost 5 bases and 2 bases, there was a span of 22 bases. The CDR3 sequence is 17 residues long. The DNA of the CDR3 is TGTGCCAGCAGCCAAGGCTGTGGAGGGAAGGCAGCCTACGAGCAGTACTTC. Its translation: CASSQGCGGKAAYEQYF.

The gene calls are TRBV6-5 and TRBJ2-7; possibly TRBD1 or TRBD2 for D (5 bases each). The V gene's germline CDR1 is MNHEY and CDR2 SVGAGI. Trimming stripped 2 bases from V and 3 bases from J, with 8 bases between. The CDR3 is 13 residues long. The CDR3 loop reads CASSYRDGYEQYF. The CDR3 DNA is TGTGCCAGCAGTTACCGGGACGGCTACGAGCAGTACTTC.

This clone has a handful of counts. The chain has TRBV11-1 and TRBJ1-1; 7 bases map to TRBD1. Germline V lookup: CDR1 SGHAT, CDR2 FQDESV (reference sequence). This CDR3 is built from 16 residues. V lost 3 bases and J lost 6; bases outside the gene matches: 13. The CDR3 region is CASSFSRMGQLSEAFF. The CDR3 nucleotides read TGTGCCAGCAGCTTCAGCAGGATGGGACAGCTGTCTGAAGCTTTCTTT.

The CDR3 sequence is CASTPRIRGANEKLFF. The CDR3 coding sequence is TGCGCCAGCACCCCCAGGATCAGGGGGGCTAATGAAAAACTGTTTTTT. The rearrangement links TRBV5-1 to TRBJ1-4; TRBD1 agrees at 7 bases. The CDR3 is made up of 16 amino acids. Germline loops: CDR1 SGHRS, CDR2 YFSETQ. The V and J ends lost 6 bases and 3 bases, in that order; junction bases with no gene match: 11.

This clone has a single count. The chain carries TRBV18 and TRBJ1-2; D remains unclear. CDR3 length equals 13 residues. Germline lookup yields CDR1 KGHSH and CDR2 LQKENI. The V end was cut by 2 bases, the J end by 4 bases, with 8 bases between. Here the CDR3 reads CASSPGEVYGYTF. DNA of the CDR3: TGTGCCAGCTCACCAGGGGAAGTCTATGGCTACACCTTC.

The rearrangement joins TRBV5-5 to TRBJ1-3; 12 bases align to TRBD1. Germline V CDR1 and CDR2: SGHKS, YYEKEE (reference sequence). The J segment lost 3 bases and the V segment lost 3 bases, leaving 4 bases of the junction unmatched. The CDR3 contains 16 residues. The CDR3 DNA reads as TGTGCCAGCAGCTGGGACAGGGGGCAAATTGGAAACACCATATATTTT. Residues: CASSWDRGQIGNTIYF.

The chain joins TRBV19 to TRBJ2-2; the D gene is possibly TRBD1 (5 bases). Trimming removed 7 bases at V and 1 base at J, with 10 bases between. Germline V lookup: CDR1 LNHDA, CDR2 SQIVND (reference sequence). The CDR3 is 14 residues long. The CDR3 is CASMVGLNTGELFF. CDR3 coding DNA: TGTGCCAGTATGGTGGGGCTGAACACCGGGGAGCTGTTTTTT.

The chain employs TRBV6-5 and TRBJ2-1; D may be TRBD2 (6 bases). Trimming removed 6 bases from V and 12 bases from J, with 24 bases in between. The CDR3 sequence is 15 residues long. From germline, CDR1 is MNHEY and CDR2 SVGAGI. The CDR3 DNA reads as TGTGCCAGCAGGCCTCGGGACTCCCCGGGCAGTGGGCAGTTCTTC. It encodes CASRPRDSPGSGQFF.

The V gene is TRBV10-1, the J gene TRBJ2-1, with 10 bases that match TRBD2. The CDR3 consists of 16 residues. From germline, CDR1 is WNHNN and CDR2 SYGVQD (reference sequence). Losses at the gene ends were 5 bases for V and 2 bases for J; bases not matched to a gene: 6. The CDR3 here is CASSPSSGGPYNEQFF. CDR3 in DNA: TGCGCCAGCAGTCCCAGTAGCGGGGGGCCCTACAATGAGCAGTTCTTC.

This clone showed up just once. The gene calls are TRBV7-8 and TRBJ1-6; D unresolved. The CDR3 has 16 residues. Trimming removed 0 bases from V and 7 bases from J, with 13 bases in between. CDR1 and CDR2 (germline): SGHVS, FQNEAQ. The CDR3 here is CASSLARQMGNSPLHF. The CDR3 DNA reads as TGTGCCAGCAGCTTAGCCAGACAAATGGGGAATTCACCCCTCCACTTT.

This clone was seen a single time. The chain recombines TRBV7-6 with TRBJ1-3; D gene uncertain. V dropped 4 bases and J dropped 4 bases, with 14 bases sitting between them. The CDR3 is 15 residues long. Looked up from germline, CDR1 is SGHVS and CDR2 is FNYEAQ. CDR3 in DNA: TGTGCCAGCAGCTCACAGATTATTTCGGGAAACACCATATATTTT. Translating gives CASSSQIISGNTIYF.

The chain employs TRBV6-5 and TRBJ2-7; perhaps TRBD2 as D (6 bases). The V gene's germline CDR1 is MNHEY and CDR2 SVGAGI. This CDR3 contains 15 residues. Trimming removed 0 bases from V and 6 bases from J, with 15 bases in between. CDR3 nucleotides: TGTGCCAGCAGTTACTCGGGTGGAGGGGAGCTCGAGCAGTACTTC. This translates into CASSYSGGGELEQYF.

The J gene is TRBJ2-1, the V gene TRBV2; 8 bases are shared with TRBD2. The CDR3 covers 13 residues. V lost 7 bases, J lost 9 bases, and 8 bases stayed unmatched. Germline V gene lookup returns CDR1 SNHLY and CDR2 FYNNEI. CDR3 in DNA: TGTGCCAGCATGGCGGGGGGCCACCCTGAGCAGTTCTTC. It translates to CASMAGGHPEQFF.

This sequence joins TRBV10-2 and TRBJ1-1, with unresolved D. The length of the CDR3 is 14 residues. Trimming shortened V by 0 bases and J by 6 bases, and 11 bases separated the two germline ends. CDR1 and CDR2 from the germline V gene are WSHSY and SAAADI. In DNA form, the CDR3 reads TGCGCCAGCAGTGAGTCGTTTGGAGAACCTGAAGCTTTCTTT. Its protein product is CASSESFGEPEAFF.

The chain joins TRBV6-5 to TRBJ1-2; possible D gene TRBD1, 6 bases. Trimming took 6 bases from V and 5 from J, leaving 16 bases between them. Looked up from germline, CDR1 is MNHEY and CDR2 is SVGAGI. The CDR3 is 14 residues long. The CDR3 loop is CASRYRTAFYGYTF. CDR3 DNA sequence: TGTGCCAGCAGATACCGGACAGCTTTTTATGGCTACACCTTC.

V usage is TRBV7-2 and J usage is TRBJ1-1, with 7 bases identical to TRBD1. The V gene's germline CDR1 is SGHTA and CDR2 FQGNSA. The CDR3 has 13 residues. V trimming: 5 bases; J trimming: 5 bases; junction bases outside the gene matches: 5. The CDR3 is CASSPDRVTEAFF. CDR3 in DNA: TGTGCCAGCAGCCCCGACAGGGTGACTGAAGCTTTCTTT.

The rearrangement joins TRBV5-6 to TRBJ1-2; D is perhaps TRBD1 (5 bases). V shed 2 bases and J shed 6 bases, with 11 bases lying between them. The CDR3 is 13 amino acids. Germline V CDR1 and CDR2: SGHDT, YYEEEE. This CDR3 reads CASSFGRGHGYTF. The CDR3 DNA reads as TGTGCCAGCAGCTTCGGAAGGGGCCATGGCTACACCTTC.

In DNA form, the CDR3 reads TGTGCCAGCAGCACGAGGACAGGGACGACCGGGGAGCTGTTTTTT. It translates to CASSTRTGTTGELFF. The V call is TRBV7-9, the J call TRBJ2-2; 8 bases fit TRBD1. This CDR3 region has 15 residues. V gave up 5 bases and J gave up 5 bases; unmatched junction bases: 7. Looked up from germline, CDR1 is SEHNR and CDR2 is FQNEAQ (reference sequence).

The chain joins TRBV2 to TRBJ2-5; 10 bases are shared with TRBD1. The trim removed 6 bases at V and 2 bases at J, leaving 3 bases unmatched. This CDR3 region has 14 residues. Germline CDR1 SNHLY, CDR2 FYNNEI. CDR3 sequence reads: CASRLGQGQETQYF. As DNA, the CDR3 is TGTGCCAGCAGGTTGGGACAGGGGCAAGAGACCCAGTACTTC.

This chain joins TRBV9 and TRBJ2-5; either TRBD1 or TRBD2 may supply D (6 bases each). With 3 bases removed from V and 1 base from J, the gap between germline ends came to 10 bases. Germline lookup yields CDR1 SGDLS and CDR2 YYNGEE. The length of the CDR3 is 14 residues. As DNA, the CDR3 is TGTGCCAGCAGCGGCGGGACACCCCAAGAGACCCAGTACTTC. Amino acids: CASSGGTPQETQYF.